Following are 8 T cell receptor beta chains from one sample sequenced in a study of OX40 agonist ivuxolimab in advanced cancers. Libraries were prepared by immunoSEQ multiplex PCR; TCRdb keeps only in-frame clonotypes and omits some of them. The sample contains 60,000 to 65,000 clones, approximately 85% of which appear only once. Source: CD4+ or CD8+ T cells sorted from blood, taken in a trial of the OX40 agonist ivuxolimab. Source of these receptors: an adult with an advanced solid tumor such as melanoma, head and neck, liver or kidney cancer.

The chain has TRBV5-1 and TRBJ2-5; possible D gene TRBD1, 6 bases. With the DNA end fitting TRBJ2-7 better, the J assignment may be wrong. The CDR3 has 14 residues. Germline lookup yields CDR1 SGHRS and CDR2 YFSETQ. CDR3 residues: CASSLSQGSLEQYF. The CDR3 region has the DNA TGCGCCAGCAGCTTGTCCCAGGGGTCCCTCGAGCAGTACTTC.

The V and J genes are TRBV10-1 and TRBJ2-3; TRBD2 agrees at 10 bases. The J segment lost 3 bases and the V segment lost 10 bases, leaving 7 bases of the junction unmatched. Germline V lookup: CDR1 WNHNN, CDR2 SYGVQD (reference sequence). CDR3 length: 14 residues. CDR3 nucleotide sequence: TGCGCCACCTCAGCGGGAGGGCCTACAGATACGCAGTATTTT. It specifies CATSAGGPTDTQYF.

Details on this clone: At one boundary the junction diverges from the germline segment, which might be a read error. The chain employs TRBV7-9 and TRBJ2-1; D gene uncertain. The CDR3 spans 15 residues. CDR1 SEHNR and CDR2 FQNEAQ come from the germline V gene (reference sequence). The CDR3 DNA follows: TGTGCCAGCACCTTAGGTACGGTCACCTACAATGAGCAGTTCTTC. Amino acid sequence: CASTLGTVTYNEQFF. Complete variable domain (other parts from reference TRBV7-9 and TRBJ2-1): DTGVSQNPRHKITKRGQNVTFRCDPISEHNRLYWYRQTLGQGPEFLTYFQNEAQLEKSRLLSDRFSAERPKGSFSTLEIQRTEQGDSAMYLCASTLGTVTYNEQFFGPGTRLTVL.

The table lists this clone with a count of one. The V and J genes are TRBV29-1 and TRBJ1-1, with TRBD1 matching over 9 bases. Losses at the gene ends were 2 bases for V and 4 bases for J; bases not matched to a gene: 2. The CDR3 spans 13 residues. The germline gives CDR1 SQVTM, CDR2 ANQGSEA. CDR3 region: CSVELDRGTEAFF. The CDR3, as DNA: TGCAGCGTTGAATTGGACAGGGGCACTGAAGCTTTCTTT.

The chain combines TRBV29-1 with TRBJ1-4; 8 bases are shared with TRBD1. J gave up 8 bases and V 3 bases, and 5 bases lay outside the gene matches. The CDR3 consists of 13 residues. CDR1 SQVTM and CDR2 ANQGSEA come from the germline V gene. CDR3 in DNA: TGCAGCGTTGAGTACAGGGGGGAAGAAAAACTGTTTTTT. Translation: CSVEYRGEEKLFF.

This clone appeared once. This chain links TRBV9 with TRBJ1-3, with no clear D. V lost 3 bases and J 1 base, leaving 5 bases between the germline ends. Germline values: CDR1 SGDLS, CDR2 YYNGEE. This CDR3 is built from 13 residues. The CDR3 sequence is CASSASSGNTIYF. The CDR3 coding sequence is TGTGCCAGCAGCGCGAGTTCTGGAAACACCATATATTTT. Combining the CDR3 with reference TRBV9 and TRBJ1-3 gives the whole variable domain DSGVTQTPKHLITATGQRVTLRCSPRSGDLSVYWYQQSLDQGLQFLIQYYNGEERAKGNILERFSAQQFPDLHSELNLSSLELGDSALYFCASSASSGNTIYFGEGSWLTVV.

The chain carries TRBV7-2 and TRBJ1-1, with D possibly matching TRBD1 (6 bases). CDR1 is SGHTA and CDR2 is FQGNSA in the germline V gene. The CDR3 runs 15 residues. The V and J ends lost 1 base and 2 bases respectively, with 11 bases between them. This CDR3 reads CASSLVAGTNTEAFF. CDR3 DNA sequence: TGTGCCAGCAGCTTAGTAGCAGGGACAAACACTGAAGCTTTCTTT.

This chain connects TRBV29-1 to TRBJ2-6; the D is unclear. The CDR3 contains 14 residues. V was cut by 3 bases and J by 0 bases, with 6 bases left in between. Germline values: CDR1 SQVTM, CDR2 ANQGSEA. The CDR3 is CSVDESSGANVLTF. DNA for the CDR3: TGCAGCGTTGATGAGTCCTCTGGGGCCAACGTCCTGACTTTC. Full variable domain (rest looked up from reference TRBV29-1 and TRBJ2-6): SAVISQKPSRDICQRGTSLTIQCQVDSQVTMMFWYRQQPGQSLTLIATANQGSEATYESGFVIDKFPISRPNLTFSTLTVSNMSPEDSSIYLCSVDESSGANVLTFGAGSRLTVL.